The T cell receptor beta chain under discussion was sequenced for a study of blood T cell repertoires in COVID-19. Whole-study context: Collection of acute and convalescent COVID-19 samples took place in the United States, Italy and Spain. PBMCs, B-cell-depleted T cells, or T cells were the source of the cDNA or gDNA that made up the material.

Original analysis: It was from reference gene primer amplification that nucleated cell counts were estimated. Data came from immunoSEQ multiplex PCR; TCRdb stores just in-frame clones and leaves some out. That table is the source of V, J and clone size, and D and trimming were worked out from the DNA. This sample has 35,000 to 55,000 clones; 85% to 95% occur once, and the top ten carry about 6%. Trimming took off 3 bases at V and 3 bases at J, with 11 bases between the two ends. Germline lookup yields CDR1 MRHNA and CDR2 SNTAGT. This CDR3 has 15 residues. The TCR sequence derives from a human donor in a cohort sampled during active COVID-19. The chain is built from TRBV6-4 and TRBJ1-4; possibly TRBD1 for D (6 bases). The specimen sequenced was peripheral blood. CDR3 DNA: TGTGCCAGCAGTGAACAGCCAGGGGCTAATGAAAAACTGTTTTTT. Residues: CASSEQPGANEKLFF.